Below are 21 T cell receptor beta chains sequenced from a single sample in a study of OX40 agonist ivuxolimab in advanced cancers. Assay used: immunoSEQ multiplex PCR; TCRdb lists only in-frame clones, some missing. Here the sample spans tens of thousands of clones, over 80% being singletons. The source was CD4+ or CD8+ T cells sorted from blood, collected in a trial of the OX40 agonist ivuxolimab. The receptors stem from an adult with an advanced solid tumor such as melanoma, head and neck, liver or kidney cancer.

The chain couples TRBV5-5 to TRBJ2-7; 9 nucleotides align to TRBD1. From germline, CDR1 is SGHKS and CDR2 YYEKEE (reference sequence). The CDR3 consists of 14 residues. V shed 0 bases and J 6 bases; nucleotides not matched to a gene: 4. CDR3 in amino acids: CASSLVGQGLEQYF. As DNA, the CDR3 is TGTGCCAGCAGCTTGGTGGGACAGGGACTCGAGCAGTACTTC.

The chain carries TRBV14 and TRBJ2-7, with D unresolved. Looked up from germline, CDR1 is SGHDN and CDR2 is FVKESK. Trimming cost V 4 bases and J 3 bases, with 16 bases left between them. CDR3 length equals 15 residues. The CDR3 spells CASSPDAPVDYEQYF. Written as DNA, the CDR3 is TGTGCCAGCAGCCCCGATGCCCCGGTCGACTACGAGCAGTACTTC.

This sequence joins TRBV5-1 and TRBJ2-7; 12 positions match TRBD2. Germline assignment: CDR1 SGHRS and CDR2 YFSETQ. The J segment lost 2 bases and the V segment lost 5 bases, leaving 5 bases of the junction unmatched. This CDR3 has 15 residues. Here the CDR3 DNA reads TGCGCCAGCAGAGCCGGACTAGCGGGGACCTACGAGCAGTACTTC. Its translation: CASRAGLAGTYEQYF.

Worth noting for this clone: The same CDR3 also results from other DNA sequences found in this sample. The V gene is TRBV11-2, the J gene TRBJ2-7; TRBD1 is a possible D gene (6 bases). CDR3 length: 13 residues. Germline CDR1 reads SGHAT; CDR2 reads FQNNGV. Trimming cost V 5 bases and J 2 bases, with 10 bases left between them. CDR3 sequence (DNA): TGTGCCAGCAGCCCGGGACAAGCCTACGAGCAGTACTTC. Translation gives CASSPGQAYEQYF. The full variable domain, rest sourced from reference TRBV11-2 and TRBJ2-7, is EAGVAQSPRYKIIEKRQSVAFWCNPISGHATLYWYQQILGQGPKLLIQFQNNGVVDDSQLPKDRFSAERLKGVDSTLKIQPAKLEDSAVYLCASSPGQAYEQYFGPGTRLTVT.

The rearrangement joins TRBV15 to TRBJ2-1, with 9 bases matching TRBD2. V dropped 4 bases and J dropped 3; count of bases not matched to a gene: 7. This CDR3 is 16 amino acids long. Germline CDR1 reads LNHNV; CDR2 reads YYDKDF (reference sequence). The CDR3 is CATSKELAGFYNEQFF. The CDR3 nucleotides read TGTGCCACCAGCAAGGAACTAGCGGGCTTCTACAATGAGCAGTTCTTC.

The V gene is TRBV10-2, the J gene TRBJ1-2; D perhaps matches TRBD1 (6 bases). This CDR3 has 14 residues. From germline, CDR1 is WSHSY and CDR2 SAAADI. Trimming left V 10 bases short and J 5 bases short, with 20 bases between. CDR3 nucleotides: TGCGCCACCGGGGCTACACAGGGAGATTATGGCTACACCTTC. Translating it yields CATGATQGDYGYTF.

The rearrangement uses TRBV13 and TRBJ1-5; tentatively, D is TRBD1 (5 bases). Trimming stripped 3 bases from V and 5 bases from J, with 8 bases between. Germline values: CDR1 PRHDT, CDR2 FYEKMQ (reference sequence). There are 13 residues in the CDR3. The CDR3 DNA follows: TGTGCCAGCAGCTTGAGGGGCCATCAGCCCCAGCATTTT. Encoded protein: CASSLRGHQPQHF. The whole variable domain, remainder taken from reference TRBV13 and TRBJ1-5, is AAGVIQSPRHLIKEKRETATLKCYPIPRHDTVYWYQQGPGQDPQFLISFYEKMQSDKGSIPDRFSAQQFSDYHSELNMSSLELGDSALYFCASSLRGHQPQHFGDGTRLSIL.

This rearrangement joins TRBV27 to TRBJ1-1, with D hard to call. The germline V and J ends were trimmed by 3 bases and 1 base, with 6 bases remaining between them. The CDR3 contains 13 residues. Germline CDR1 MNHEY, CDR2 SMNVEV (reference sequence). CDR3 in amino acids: CASSFRGNTEAFF. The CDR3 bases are TGTGCCAGCAGTTTCCGGGGGAACACTGAAGCTTTCTTT.

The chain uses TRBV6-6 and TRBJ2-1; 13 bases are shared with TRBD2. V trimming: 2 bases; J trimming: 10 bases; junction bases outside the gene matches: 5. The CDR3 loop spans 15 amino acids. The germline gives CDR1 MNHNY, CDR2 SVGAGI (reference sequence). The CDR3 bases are TGTGCCAGCAGTTACCTAGGGACTAGCGGGGACGAGCAGTTCTTC. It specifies CASSYLGTSGDEQFF.

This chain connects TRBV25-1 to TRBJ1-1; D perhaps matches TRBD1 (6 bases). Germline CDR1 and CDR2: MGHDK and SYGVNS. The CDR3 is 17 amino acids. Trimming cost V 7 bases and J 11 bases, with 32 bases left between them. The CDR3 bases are TGTGCCAGCACCCCCTTGGAACAGGGCGGCCCCCGTCCAAGGGCTTTCTTT. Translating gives CASTPLEQGGPRPRAFF.

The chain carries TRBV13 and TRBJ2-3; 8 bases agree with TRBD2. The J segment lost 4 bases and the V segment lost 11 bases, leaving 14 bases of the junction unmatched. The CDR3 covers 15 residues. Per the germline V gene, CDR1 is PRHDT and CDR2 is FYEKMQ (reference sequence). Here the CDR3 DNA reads TGTGCCTCAGGAGGGGCCGGGACTAGGGCAGATACGCAGTATTTT. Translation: CASGGAGTRADTQYF.

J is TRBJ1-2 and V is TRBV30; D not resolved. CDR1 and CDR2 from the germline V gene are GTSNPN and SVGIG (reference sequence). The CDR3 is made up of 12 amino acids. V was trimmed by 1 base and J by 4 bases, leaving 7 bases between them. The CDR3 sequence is CAWSGGSYGYTF. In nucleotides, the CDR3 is TGTGCCTGGAGTGGGGGAAGCTATGGCTACACCTTC.

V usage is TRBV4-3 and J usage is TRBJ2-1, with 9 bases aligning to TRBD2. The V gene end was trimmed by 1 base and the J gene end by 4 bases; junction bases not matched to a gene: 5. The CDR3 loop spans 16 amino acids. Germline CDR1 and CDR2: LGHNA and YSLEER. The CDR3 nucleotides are TGCGCCAGCAGCCAAGTTGGCGGGGGGGCGTACAATGAGCAGTTCTTC. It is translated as CASSQVGGGAYNEQFF.

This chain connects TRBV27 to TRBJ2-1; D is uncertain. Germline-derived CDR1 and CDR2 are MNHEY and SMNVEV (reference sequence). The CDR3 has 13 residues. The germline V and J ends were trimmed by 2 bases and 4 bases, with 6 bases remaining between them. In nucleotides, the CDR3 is TGTGCCAGCAGTTTAAGACTTTACAATGAGCAGTTCTTC. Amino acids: CASSLRLYNEQFF.

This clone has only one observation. Here the CDR3 DNA reads TGTGCCAGCAGCTTAGGGACTAGTCCCACAGATACGCAGTATTTT. Its protein is CASSLGTSPTDTQYF. V gene TRBV7-2 combines with J gene TRBJ2-3; 7 bases are shared with TRBD2. This CDR3 is 15 amino acids long. With V trimmed by 1 base and J by 2 bases, 3 bases remained unmatched. The germline V gene has CDR1 SGHTA and CDR2 FQGNSA.

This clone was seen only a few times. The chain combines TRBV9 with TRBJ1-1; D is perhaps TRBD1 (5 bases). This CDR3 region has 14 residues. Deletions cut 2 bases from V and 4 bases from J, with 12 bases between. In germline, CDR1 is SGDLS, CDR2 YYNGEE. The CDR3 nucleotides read TGTGCCAGCAGCGTTTCGGGGCAGGGCACTGAAGCTTTCTTT. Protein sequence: CASSVSGQGTEAFF. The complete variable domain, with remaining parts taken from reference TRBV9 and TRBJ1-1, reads DSGVTQTPKHLITATGQRVTLRCSPRSGDLSVYWYQQSLDQGLQFLIQYYNGEERAKGNILERFSAQQFPDLHSELNLSSLELGDSALYFCASSVSGQGTEAFFGQGTRLTVV.

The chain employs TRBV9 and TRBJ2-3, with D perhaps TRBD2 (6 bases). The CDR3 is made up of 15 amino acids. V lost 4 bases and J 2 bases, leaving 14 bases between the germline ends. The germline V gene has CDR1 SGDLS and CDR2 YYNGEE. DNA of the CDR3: TGTGCCAGCAGCACGGGGGACCAACTCACAGATACGCAGTATTTT. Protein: CASSTGDQLTDTQYF.

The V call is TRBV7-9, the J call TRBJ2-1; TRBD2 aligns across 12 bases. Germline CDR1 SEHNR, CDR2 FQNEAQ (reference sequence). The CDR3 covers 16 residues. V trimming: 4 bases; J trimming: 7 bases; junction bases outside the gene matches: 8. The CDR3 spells CASSSPGLAGGNEQFF. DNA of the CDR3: TGTGCCAGCAGCTCTCCGGGACTAGCGGGTGGGAATGAGCAGTTCTTC.

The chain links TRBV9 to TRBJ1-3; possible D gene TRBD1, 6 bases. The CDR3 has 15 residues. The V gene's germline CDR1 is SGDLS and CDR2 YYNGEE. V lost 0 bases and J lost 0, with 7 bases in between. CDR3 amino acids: CASSVGGLSGNTIYF. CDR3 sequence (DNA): TGTGCCAGCAGCGTAGGGGGGCTCTCTGGAAACACCATATATTTT.

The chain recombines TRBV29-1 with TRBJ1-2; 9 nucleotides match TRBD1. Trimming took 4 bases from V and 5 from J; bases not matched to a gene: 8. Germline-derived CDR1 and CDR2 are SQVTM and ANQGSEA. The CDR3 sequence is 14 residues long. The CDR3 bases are TGCAGCGTTGTAGGGGACAGGGAGGTGTATGGCTACACCTTC. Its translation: CSVVGDREVYGYTF.

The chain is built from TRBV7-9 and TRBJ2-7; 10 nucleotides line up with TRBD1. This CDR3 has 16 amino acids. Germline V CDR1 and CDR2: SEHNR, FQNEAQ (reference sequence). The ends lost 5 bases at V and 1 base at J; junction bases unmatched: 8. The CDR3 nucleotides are TGTGCCAGCAGCCGGTCCCGGGGACAGGGGTCCTACGAGCAGTACTTC. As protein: CASSRSRGQGSYEQYF. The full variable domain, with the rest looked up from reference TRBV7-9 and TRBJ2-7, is DTGVSQNPRHKITKRGQNVTFRCDPISEHNRLYWYRQTLGQGPEFLTYFQNEAQLEKSRLLSDRFSAERPKGSFSTLEIQRTEQGDSAMYLCASSRSRGQGSYEQYFGPGTRLTVT.